What follows are 20 T cell receptor beta chains derived from one specimen sequenced in a study of beta chain features in type 1 diabetes. What was sequenced were expressed TCRB transcripts, since all of the isolated RNA had been reverse transcribed. Method: immunoSEQ multiplex PCR; TCRdb's copy keeps in-frame clones and lacks some. The sample gives 120,000 to 150,000 clones, about 7% of which show up once; about 1.4% is in the top ten. The specimen sequenced was central memory CD4+ T cells from blood. All receptors come from a woman aged 25 to 39 in good health.

The CDR3 sequence: CASSLARVNTEAFF. CDR3 coding DNA: TGCGCCAGCAGCCTTGCCAGGGTGAACACTGAAGCTTTCTTT. V is TRBV4-3 and J is TRBJ1-1; D perhaps matches TRBD1 (5 bases). Germline values: CDR1 LGHNA, CDR2 YSLEER. CDR3 length: 14 residues. The V end lost 4 bases, the J end lost 0 bases, and 9 bases lay between the germline ends.

The J gene is TRBJ2-4, the V gene TRBV6-5; TRBD1 matches 7 bases. CDR1 and CDR2 (germline): MNHEY, SVGAGI. This CDR3 is built from 14 residues. The V segment lost 5 bases and the J segment 3 bases; nucleotides outside the gene matches: 4. CDR3 loop: CASSLRDSKNIQYF. CDR3 in DNA: TGTGCCAGCAGTCTAAGGGACAGCAAAAACATTCAGTACTTC.

This clone was observed a few times. The chain carries TRBV27 and TRBJ2-5, with TRBD1 matching over 8 bases. This CDR3 contains 14 residues. Germline lookup yields CDR1 MNHEY and CDR2 SMNVEV (reference sequence). The trim removed 6 bases at V and 5 bases at J, leaving 8 bases unmatched. CDR3 sequence (DNA): TGTGCCAGCAGCCGGACAGGGTTTGGGGAGACCCAGTACTTC. This codes for CASSRTGFGETQYF.

This rearrangement joins TRBV7-9 to TRBJ1-5; the D is unclear. Germline values: CDR1 SEHNR, CDR2 FQNEAQ (reference sequence). V was pared by 5 bases and J by 6 bases, with 11 bases between. The CDR3 covers 13 residues. The CDR3 region has the DNA TGTGCCAGCAGCCTAACCGCCCGTCAGCCCCAGCATTTT. Its translation: CASSLTARQPQHF.

The V and J genes are TRBV6-1 and TRBJ1-5; D ambiguous. Germline loops: CDR1 MNHNS, CDR2 SASEGT. The CDR3 loop spans 13 amino acids. V lost 3 bases and J 8 bases, leaving 11 bases between the germline ends. CDR3 region: CASSENTPKPQHF. CDR3 bases: TGTGCCAGCAGTGAGAACACCCCAAAGCCCCAGCATTTT.

J is TRBJ2-5 and V is TRBV7-2; 11 bases match TRBD1. Trimming took 1 base from V and 3 from J; bases not matched to a gene: 7. The CDR3 totals 17 residues. Germline CDR1 and CDR2: SGHTA and FQGNSA. CDR3 loop: CASSLGAGTGGKETQYF. The CDR3, as DNA: TGTGCCAGCAGCTTAGGAGCCGGGACAGGGGGAAAAGAGACCCAGTACTTC. Variable domain in full (rest from reference TRBV7-2 and TRBJ2-5): GAGVSQSPSNKVTEKGKDVELRCDPISGHTALYWYRQSLGQGLEFLIYFQGNSAPDKSGLPSDRFSAERTGGSVSTLTIQRTQQEDSAVYLCASSLGAGTGGKETQYFGPGTRLLVL.

V is TRBV15 and J is TRBJ2-3; 7 positions agree with TRBD1. J lost 5 bases, V lost 0 bases, and 5 bases had no gene match. Germline V gene data show CDR1 as LNHNV and CDR2 as YYDKDF (reference sequence). The length of the CDR3 is 15 residues. CDR3 region: CATSRDMQGEDTQYF. In nucleotides, the CDR3 is TGTGCCACCAGCAGAGATATGCAGGGGGAAGATACGCAGTATTTT.

The chain couples TRBV9 to TRBJ2-3, with 13 positions matching TRBD2. V shed 4 bases, J shed 7 bases, and the junction held 12 bases outside the gene matches. Germline lookup yields CDR1 SGDLS and CDR2 YYNGEE. This CDR3 has 17 residues. This CDR3 reads CASSPSQLAGGLNTQYF. CDR3 nucleotides: TGTGCCAGCAGCCCTTCACAACTAGCGGGAGGGCTGAATACGCAGTATTTT.

This chain connects TRBV19 to TRBJ2-5; 10 nucleotides match TRBD1. The end of the DNA fits TRBJ2-7 better, so the J call may be wrong. CDR3 size: 14 residues. CDR1 is LNHDA, CDR2 SQIVND, per germline (reference sequence). CDR3 sequence: CASSTGTGDYEQYF. CDR3 DNA sequence: TGTGCCAGTAGTACCGGGACAGGGGACTACGAGCAGTACTTC.

The chain uses TRBV11-2 and TRBJ1-2, with D uncertain. V was clipped by 5 bases and J by 8 bases, with 15 bases between them. This CDR3 is built from 13 residues. Germline V gene data show CDR1 as SGHAT and CDR2 as FQNNGV. The CDR3 protein is CASSLSRAEGYTF. Here the CDR3 DNA reads TGTGCCAGCAGCCTAAGTAGAGCGGAAGGCTACACCTTC. Full variable domain (rest looked up from reference TRBV11-2 and TRBJ1-2): EAGVAQSPRYKIIEKRQSVAFWCNPISGHATLYWYQQILGQGPKLLIQFQNNGVVDDSQLPKDRFSAERLKGVDSTLKIQPAKLEDSAVYLCASSLSRAEGYTFGSGTRLTVV.

This clone was found a few times. In nucleotides, the CDR3 is TGTGCCAGTAGTAGGGACAGGGTGATGGACAAAAACATTCAGTACTTC. Protein: CASSRDRVMDKNIQYF. This chain joins TRBV19 and TRBJ2-4, with 9 bases matching TRBD1. After removal of 4 bases from V and 3 bases from J, the junction contained 7 bases not matched to a gene. This CDR3 is 16 amino acids long. CDR1 LNHDA and CDR2 SQIVND come from the germline V gene (reference sequence).

This clone was observed a handful of times. The chain links TRBV18 to TRBJ2-1, with 7 bases lining up with TRBD1. V trimming: 6 bases; J trimming: 0 bases; junction bases outside the gene matches: 8. The CDR3 length is 16 residues. Germline V gene sequence: CDR1 KGHSH, CDR2 LQKENI. The CDR3 spells CASSRNRGSSYNEQFF. DNA of the CDR3: TGTGCCAGCTCCCGTAACAGGGGTAGCTCCTACAATGAGCAGTTCTTC.

This clone showed up many times. The V and J genes are TRBV18 and TRBJ2-3, with 9 nucleotides matching TRBD1. Trimming at V came to 1 base and at J to 0 bases, leaving 5 bases not matched to a gene. The CDR3 covers 17 residues. The germline gives CDR1 KGHSH, CDR2 LQKENI. CDR3 nucleotides: TGTGCCAGCTCACCACGCTCCGGACAGGGGAGCACAGATACGCAGTATTTT. This encodes CASSPRSGQGSTDTQYF. The complete variable domain, with remaining parts taken from reference TRBV18 and TRBJ2-3, reads NAGVMQNPRHLVRRRGQEARLRCSPMKGHSHVYWYRQLPEEGLKFMVYLQKENIIDESGMPKERFSAEFPKEGPSILRIQQVVRGDSAAYFCASSPRSGQGSTDTQYFGPGTRLTVL.

The table lists this clone with a few counts. The chain links TRBV4-1 to TRBJ2-7, with TRBD2 matching over 11 bases. Losses at the gene ends were 5 bases for V and 3 bases for J; bases not matched to a gene: 6. In germline, CDR1 is MGHRA, CDR2 YSYEKL. This CDR3 region has 15 residues. CDR3 residues: CASSSDLAGGYEQYF. The CDR3 nucleotides read TGCGCCAGCAGCTCTGACCTAGCGGGAGGCTACGAGCAGTACTTC.

This clone was counted only a few times. The rearrangement uses TRBV9 and TRBJ2-1, with 7 bases matching TRBD2. Germline loops: CDR1 SGDLS, CDR2 YYNGEE. CDR3 size: 20 residues. Trimming at V came to 0 bases and at J to 0 bases, leaving 15 bases not matched to a gene. CDR3 nucleotides: TGTGCCAGCAGCGTAGCTTTAGTAGTAGGCGGGAGAGGCTCCTACAATGAGCAGTTCTTC. It codes for CASSVALVVGGRGSYNEQFF.

This clone was counted only a few times. This chain links TRBV30 with TRBJ1-1, with TRBD1 identical over 10 bases. This CDR3 is 14 amino acids long. Germline V gives CDR1 GTSNPN, CDR2 SVGIG (reference sequence). The trim removed 0 bases at V and 6 bases at J, leaving 4 bases unmatched. The CDR3 DNA sequence: TGTGCCTGGAGTGTTTTAGGGACAGGGGCTGAAGCTTTCTTT. Its translation: CAWSVLGTGAEAFF.

The chain recombines TRBV29-1 with TRBJ2-2; tentatively, D is TRBD1 (5 bases). Germline V gene data show CDR1 as SQVTM and CDR2 as ANQGSEA. The ends were cut back, 6 bases at V and 2 bases at J, with 13 bases in the middle. This CDR3 spans 14 amino acids. The CDR3 spells CSVRATGNTGELFF. The CDR3 DNA follows: TGCAGCGTGCGCGCAACAGGAAACACCGGGGAGCTGTTTTTT.

The chain links TRBV7-2 to TRBJ2-1; 10 positions agree with TRBD1. Per germline, CDR1 SGHTA and CDR2 FQGNSA. V lost 5 bases, J lost 3 bases, and 4 bases stayed unmatched. The CDR3 runs 15 residues. The CDR3 protein is CASSKTGGGYNEQFF. The CDR3 DNA reads as TGTGCCAGCAGCAAGACAGGGGGCGGCTACAATGAGCAGTTCTTC. Full variable domain (remainder filled in from reference TRBV7-2 and TRBJ2-1): GAGVSQSPSNKVTEKGKDVELRCDPISGHTALYWYRQSLGQGLEFLIYFQGNSAPDKSGLPSDRFSAERTGGSVSTLTIQRTQQEDSAVYLCASSKTGGGYNEQFFGPGTRLTVL.

This clone has a handful of counts. The V gene is TRBV7-9, the J gene TRBJ1-2, with D unresolved. The ends were cut back, 1 base at V and 0 bases at J, with 12 bases in the middle. The CDR3 has 16 residues. Germline CDR1 is SEHNR and CDR2 is FQNEAQ (reference sequence). CDR3: CASSLDLGRSNYGYTF. CDR3 DNA: TGTGCCAGCAGCTTAGATCTTGGCAGATCTAACTATGGCTACACCTTC.

The chain is built from TRBV7-9 and TRBJ2-1, with TRBD2 matching 9 bases. The J segment lost 7 bases and the V segment lost 5 bases, leaving 6 bases of the junction unmatched. This CDR3 has 14 amino acids. Germline CDR1 and CDR2: SEHNR and FQNEAQ (reference sequence). As DNA, the CDR3 is TGTGCCAGCAGCCCCAGCGGGAGGTTGAATGAGCAGTTCTTC. Translation: CASSPSGRLNEQFF. The full variable domain, completed using reference TRBV7-9 and TRBJ2-1, is DTGVSQNPRHKITKRGQNVTFRCDPISEHNRLYWYRQTLGQGPEFLTYFQNEAQLEKSRLLSDRFSAERPKGSFSTLEIQRTEQGDSAMYLCASSPSGRLNEQFFGPGTRLTVL.